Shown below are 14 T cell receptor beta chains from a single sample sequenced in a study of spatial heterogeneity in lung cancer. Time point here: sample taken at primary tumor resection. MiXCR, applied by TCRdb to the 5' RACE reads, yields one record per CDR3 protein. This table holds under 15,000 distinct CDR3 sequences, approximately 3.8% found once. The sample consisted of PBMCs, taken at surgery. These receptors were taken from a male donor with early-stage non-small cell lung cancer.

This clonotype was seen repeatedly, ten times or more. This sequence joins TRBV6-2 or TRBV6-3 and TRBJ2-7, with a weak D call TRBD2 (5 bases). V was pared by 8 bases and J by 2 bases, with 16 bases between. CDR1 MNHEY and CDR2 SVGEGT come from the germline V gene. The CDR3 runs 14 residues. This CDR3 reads CASREGGRAYEQYF. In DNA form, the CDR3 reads TGTGCCAGCCGGGAAGGTGGGCGAGCCTACGAGCAGTACTTC.

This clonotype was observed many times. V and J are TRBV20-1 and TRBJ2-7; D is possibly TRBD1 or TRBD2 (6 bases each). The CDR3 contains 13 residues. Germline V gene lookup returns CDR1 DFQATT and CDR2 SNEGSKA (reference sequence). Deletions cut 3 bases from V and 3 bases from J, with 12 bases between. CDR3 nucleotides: TGCAGTGCTAGGGGCAGGGGACTCTACGAGCAGTACTTC. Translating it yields CSARGRGLYEQYF.

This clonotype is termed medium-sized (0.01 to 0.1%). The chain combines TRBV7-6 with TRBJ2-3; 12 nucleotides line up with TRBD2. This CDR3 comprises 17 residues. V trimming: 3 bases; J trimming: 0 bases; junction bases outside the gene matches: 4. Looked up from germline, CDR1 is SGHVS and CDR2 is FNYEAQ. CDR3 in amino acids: CASSLGTSGRSTDTQYF. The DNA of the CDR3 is TGTGCCAGCAGCTTGGGGACTAGCGGGCGCAGCACAGATACGCAGTATTTT.

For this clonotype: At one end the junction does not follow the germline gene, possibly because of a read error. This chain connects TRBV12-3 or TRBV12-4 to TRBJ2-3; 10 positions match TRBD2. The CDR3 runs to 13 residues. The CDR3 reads CVSSGGGTDTQYF. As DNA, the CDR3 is TGTGTCAGCAGCGGGGGGGGCACAGATACGCAGTATTTT.

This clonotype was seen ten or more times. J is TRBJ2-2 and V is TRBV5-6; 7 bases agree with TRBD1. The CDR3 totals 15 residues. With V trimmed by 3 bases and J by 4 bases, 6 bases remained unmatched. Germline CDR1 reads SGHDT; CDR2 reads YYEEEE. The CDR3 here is CASSYTGARTGELFF. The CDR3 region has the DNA TGTGCCAGCAGCTACACAGGGGCGCGCACCGGGGAGCTGTTTTTT.

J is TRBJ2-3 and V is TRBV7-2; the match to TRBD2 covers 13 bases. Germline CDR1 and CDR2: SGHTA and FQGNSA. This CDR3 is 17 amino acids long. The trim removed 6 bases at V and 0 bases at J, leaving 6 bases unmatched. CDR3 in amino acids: CASRVTSGGGSTDTQYF. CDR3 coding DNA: TGTGCCAGCAGGGTAACTAGCGGGGGGGGCAGCACAGATACGCAGTATTTT.

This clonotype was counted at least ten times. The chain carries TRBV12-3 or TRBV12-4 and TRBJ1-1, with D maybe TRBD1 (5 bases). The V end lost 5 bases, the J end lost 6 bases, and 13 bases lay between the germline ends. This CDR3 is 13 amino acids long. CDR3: CASSTPQGAEAFF. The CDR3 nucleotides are TGTGCCAGCAGTACACCCCAAGGGGCTGAAGCTTTCTTT.

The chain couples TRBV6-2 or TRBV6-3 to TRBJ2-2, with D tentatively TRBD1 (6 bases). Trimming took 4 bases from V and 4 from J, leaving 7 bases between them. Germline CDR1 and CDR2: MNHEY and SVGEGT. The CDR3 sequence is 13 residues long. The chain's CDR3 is CASSWGRTGELFF. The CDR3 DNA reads TGTGCCAGCAGTTGGGGGCGCACCGGGGAGCTGTTTTTT.

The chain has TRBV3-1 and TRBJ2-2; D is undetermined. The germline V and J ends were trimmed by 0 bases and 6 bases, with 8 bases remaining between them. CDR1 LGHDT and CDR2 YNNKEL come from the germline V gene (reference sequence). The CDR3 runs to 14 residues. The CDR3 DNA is TGTGCCAGCAGCCAAGATTGGACGGCCGGGGAGCTGTTTTTT. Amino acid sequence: CASSQDWTAGELFF.

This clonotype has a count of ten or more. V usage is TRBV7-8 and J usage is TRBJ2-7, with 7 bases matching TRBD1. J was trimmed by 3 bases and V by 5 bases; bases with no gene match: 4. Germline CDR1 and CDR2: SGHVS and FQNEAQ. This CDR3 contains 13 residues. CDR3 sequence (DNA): TGTGCCAGCAGCCCCTACAGGGGCTACGAGCAGTACTTC. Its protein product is CASSPYRGYEQYF.

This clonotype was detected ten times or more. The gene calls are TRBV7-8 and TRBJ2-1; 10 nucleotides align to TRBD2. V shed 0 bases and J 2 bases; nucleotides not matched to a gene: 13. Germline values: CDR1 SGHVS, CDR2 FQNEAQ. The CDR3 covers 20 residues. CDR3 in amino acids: CASSLARSSGRGYPYNEQFF. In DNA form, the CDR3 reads TGTGCCAGCAGCTTAGCGCGCTCGAGCGGGAGGGGTTACCCCTACAATGAGCAGTTCTTC.

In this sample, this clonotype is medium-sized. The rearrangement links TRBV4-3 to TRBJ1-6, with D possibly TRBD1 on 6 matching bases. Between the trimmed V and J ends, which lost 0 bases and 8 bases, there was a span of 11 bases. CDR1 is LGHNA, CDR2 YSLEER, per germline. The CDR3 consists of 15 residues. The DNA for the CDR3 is TGCGCCAGCAGCCAAGATGGGGGGCGAGATTCACCCCTCCACTTT. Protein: CASSQDGGRDSPLHF.

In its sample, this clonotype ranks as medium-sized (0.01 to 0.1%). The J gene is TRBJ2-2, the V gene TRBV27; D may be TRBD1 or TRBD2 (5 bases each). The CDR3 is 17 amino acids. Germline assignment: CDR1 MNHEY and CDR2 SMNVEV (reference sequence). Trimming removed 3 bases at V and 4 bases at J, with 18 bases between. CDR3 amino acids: CASSFLGSPGLTGELFF. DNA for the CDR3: TGTGCCAGCAGTTTTCTTGGGTCCCCGGGGCTCACCGGGGAGCTGTTTTTT.

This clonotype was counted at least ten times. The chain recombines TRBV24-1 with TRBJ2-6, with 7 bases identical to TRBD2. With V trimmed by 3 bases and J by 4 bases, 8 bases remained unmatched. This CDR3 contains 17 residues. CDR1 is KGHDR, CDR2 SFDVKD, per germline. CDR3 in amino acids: CATSDRREGSGANVLTF. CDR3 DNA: TGTGCCACCAGTGATAGGAGGGAGGGATCCGGGGCCAACGTCCTGACTTTC.